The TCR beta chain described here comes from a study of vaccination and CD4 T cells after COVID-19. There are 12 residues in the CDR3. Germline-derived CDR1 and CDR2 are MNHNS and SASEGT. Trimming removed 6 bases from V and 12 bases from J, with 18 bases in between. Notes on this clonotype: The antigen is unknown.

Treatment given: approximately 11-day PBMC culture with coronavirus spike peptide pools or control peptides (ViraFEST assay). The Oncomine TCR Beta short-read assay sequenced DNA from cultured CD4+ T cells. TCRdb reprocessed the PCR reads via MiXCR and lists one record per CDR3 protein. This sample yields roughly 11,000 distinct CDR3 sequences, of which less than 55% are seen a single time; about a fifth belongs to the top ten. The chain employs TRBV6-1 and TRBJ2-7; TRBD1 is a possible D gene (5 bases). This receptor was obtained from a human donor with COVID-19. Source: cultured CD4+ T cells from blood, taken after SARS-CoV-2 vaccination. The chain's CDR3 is CASREPGSGLYF. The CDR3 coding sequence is TGTGCCAGCAGGGAACCGGGCTCAGGGTTGTACTTC.